This section outlines one TCR beta chain sequence together with its context. The data stem from a study of blood T cell repertoires in COVID-19. Authors' processing steps: Amplified reference gene primers provided the basis for estimating nucleated cell counts. Data came from immunoSEQ multiplex PCR; TCRdb stores just in-frame clones and leaves some out. From that table come the V and J calls and clone size; the DNA was used to work out D and trimming. In the table there are tens of thousands of clones, 80% to 90% of which are singletons. V shed 1 base and J shed 0 bases, with 7 bases lying between them. This CDR3 comprises 15 residues. CDR1 is LGHNA and CDR2 is YSLEER in the germline V gene.

This clonotype was obtained from a woman aged 80 or older with acute or convalescent COVID-19. The chain uses TRBV4-3 and TRBJ2-1; no firm D call. Source material: peripheral blood. The DNA of the CDR3 is TGCGCCAGCAGCCAAGGTTCCCTCTCCTACAATGAGCAGTTCTTC. It specifies CASSQGSLSYNEQFF.